This T cell receptor beta chain was identified in a study of cytomegalovirus exposure and HLA in healthy donors. Study details: An earlier analysis found some 120 million unique TCR beta sequences from about 190 million T cells.

Germline V lookup: CDR1 GTSNPN, CDR2 SVGIG (reference sequence). Between the trimmed V and J ends, which lost 2 bases and 6 bases, there was a span of 19 bases. This CDR3 contains 15 residues. The study ran its PCR with 60 Vbeta and 13 Jbeta primers. Produced via immunoSEQ multiplex PCR; TCRdb's table is partial and in-frame only. Altogether 95,000 to 150,000 clones are present, 70% to 85% being singletons, with the ten largest covering about 13%. This clone was counted a single time. The source of this sequence is a woman aged 40 to 50 in good health and CMV-seropositive. Source material: PBMCs. This sequence joins TRBV30 and TRBJ1-1, with D perhaps TRBD1 (5 bases). CDR3 in DNA: TGTGCCTGGAGTTGGGGCCAGGGTTTGGGTCCTGAAGCTTTCTTT. Its protein is CAWSWGQGLGPEAFF.